This T cell receptor (beta chain) is drawn from a study of T cell changes during pregnancy in multiple sclerosis (dated by TCRdb to between 2018 and 2020). For context, the study as a whole: The study examined how the T cell repertoire changed over the course of pregnancy in women with multiple sclerosis.

As for this clone: Its antigen remains undetermined. Within one base of it there is no much larger clone, and no base qualities were kept.

V is reduced by 5 bases and J by 5 bases, leaving a spacing of 21 bases between them. The CDR3 goes from the cysteine to the phenylalanine over 17 residues. Only the CDR3 DNA stays, 51 bases, in frame from base 1. Taken from the germline V gene (reference sequence), the CDR1 and CDR2 loops are SEHNR and FQNEAQ. The library came from the immunoSEQ multiplex PCR assay. TCRdb re-hosts the immuneACCESS table, in-frame sequences only. Its copies lack some clones; in the studies checked, an unresolved V gene accounts for under half of them, and the cause for the rest is not known. The sample includes under 55,000 clones, with 93% observed a single time. Of the sample, about 2% is held by the ten largest clones.

This clonotype was sampled from a female donor with multiple sclerosis, enrolled in a pregnancy study. The material sequenced was peripheral blood, taken in the second trimester of pregnancy. The chain employs TRBV7-9 and TRBJ1-4; the D gene is possibly TRBD1, with 5 bases matching. The CDR3 reads CASSETDKGFKNEKLFF. The nucleotide sequence is TGTGCCAGCAGCGAAACTGACAAGGGGTTTAAAAATGAAAAACTGTTTTTT. With the rest looked up from the reference TRBV7-9 and TRBJ1-4 genes rather than sequenced, the full variable domain is DTGVSQNPRHKITKRGQNVTFRCDPISEHNRLYWYRQTLGQGPEFLTYFQNEAQLEKSRLLSDRFSAERPKGSFSTLEIQRTEQGDSAMYLCASSETDKGFKNEKLFFGSGTQLSVL.